One sample yielded the 21 T cell receptor beta chains listed below, sequenced in a study of cytomegalovirus exposure and HLA in healthy donors. PCR was performed using 60 Vbeta and 13 Jbeta primers. Produced via immunoSEQ multiplex PCR; TCRdb's table is partial and in-frame only. The sample records about 140,000 clones, 76% being singletons. Sequencing was performed on PBMCs. The receptor source for this set is a male donor in good health and CMV-seronegative.

This clone appeared a few times. The rearrangement uses TRBV18 and TRBJ2-4; 9 bases are a match to TRBD1. CDR3 length: 16 amino acids. After removal of 5 bases from V and 7 bases from J, the junction contained 12 bases not matched to a gene. CDR1 and CDR2 from the germline V gene are KGHSH and LQKENI. In nucleotides, the CDR3 is TGTGCCAGCTCATCGTACGGACAGGGGCTCTCGAACATTCAGTACTTC. This codes for CASSSYGQGLSNIQYF.

The chain carries TRBV7-9 and TRBJ2-5; 7 bases are shared with TRBD2. The CDR3 covers 14 residues. CDR1 and CDR2 (germline): SEHNR, FQNEAQ (reference sequence). The junction had 9 bases not matched to a gene; V was cut back by 5 bases and J by 6 bases. This CDR3 reads CASSRRGGGQTQYF. CDR3 nucleotides: TGTGCCAGCAGCCGCCGCGGGGGTGGTCAGACCCAGTACTTC.

The J gene is TRBJ2-7, the V gene TRBV5-1; D possibly corresponds to TRBD2 (6 bases). V was clipped by 0 bases and J by 0 bases, with 22 bases between them. The CDR3 spans 19 residues. CDR1 and CDR2 (germline): SGHRS, YFSETQ. The CDR3 nucleotides read TGCGCCAGCAGCTTGGGGAGTGGCGGGAATCTAATCAGCTCCTACGAGCAGTACTTC. This translates into CASSLGSGGNLISSYEQYF.

The rearrangement joins TRBV28 to TRBJ1-1; 7 nucleotides match TRBD1. The CDR3 is 14 amino acids. V lost 3 bases to trimming and J lost 6 bases; unmatched junction nucleotides: 7. CDR1 is MDHEN, CDR2 SYDVKM, per germline. The CDR3 spells CASSFPDRDPEAFF. DNA of the CDR3: TGTGCCAGCAGTTTCCCTGACAGGGATCCTGAAGCTTTCTTT. Filled out from reference TRBV28 and TRBJ1-1, the complete variable domain reads DVKVTQSSRYLVKRTGEKVFLECVQDMDHENMFWYRQDPGLGLRLIYFSYDVKMKEKGDIPEGYSVSREKKERFSLILESASTNQTSMYLCASSFPDRDPEAFFGQGTRLTVV.

This clone was recorded once. The rearrangement links TRBV28 to TRBJ2-2; 8 bases are a match to TRBD2. Germline lookup yields CDR1 MDHEN and CDR2 SYDVKM. V was pared by 3 bases and J by 8 bases, with 8 bases of the junction left unmatched. The CDR3 contains 15 residues. CDR3 residues: CASSFGRGGFGELFF. The DNA for the CDR3 is TGTGCCAGCAGTTTTGGACGGGGGGGCTTTGGGGAGCTGTTTTTT.

The V gene is TRBV11-2, the J gene TRBJ2-1; D is possibly TRBD2 (5 bases). CDR1 and CDR2 (germline): SGHAT, FQNNGV. The CDR3 has 15 amino acids. V lost 6 bases to trimming and J lost 2 bases, with 14 bases between them. CDR3 bases: TGTGCCAGCAGAGGAGGAGTCGCTGCCTACAATGAGCAGTTCTTC. It is translated as CASRGGVAAYNEQFF.

CDR3 sequence reads: CASSLTRAGANVLTF. In DNA form, the CDR3 reads TGTGCCAGCAGCTTAACTAGGGCTGGGGCCAACGTCCTGACTTTC. V usage is TRBV7-2 and J usage is TRBJ2-6; perhaps TRBD2 as D (5 bases). Germline CDR1 and CDR2: SGHTA and FQGNSA. CDR3 size: 15 residues. Trimming took off 2 bases at V and 2 bases at J, with 7 bases between the two ends.

This chain uses TRBV7-2 with TRBJ2-7; the match to TRBD1 covers 9 bases. J gave up 7 bases and V 3 bases, and 10 bases lay outside the gene matches. Germline V gene data show CDR1 as SGHTA and CDR2 as FQGNSA. The CDR3 has 15 amino acids. Written as DNA, the CDR3 is TGTGCCAGCAGCTTCAAACAGGGGGCGGCGGGAGAGCAGTACTTC. This sequence encodes CASSFKQGAAGEQYF.

This chain connects TRBV5-1 to TRBJ1-1; 7 bases align to TRBD1. From germline, CDR1 is SGHRS and CDR2 YFSETQ. Trimming cost V 2 bases and J 3 bases; bases outside gene matches: 4. The CDR3 covers 14 residues. The CDR3 is CASSFSGTDTEAFF. In DNA form, the CDR3 reads TGCGCCAGCAGCTTCTCCGGGACAGACACTGAAGCTTTCTTT.

V usage is TRBV18 and J usage is TRBJ1-6, with D perhaps TRBD1 (5 bases). The CDR3 runs to 15 residues. CDR1 KGHSH and CDR2 LQKENI come from the germline V gene. The ends were cut back, 3 bases at V and 11 bases at J, with 17 bases in the middle. CDR3 region: CASSPAAGPPPPLHF. In DNA form, the CDR3 reads TGTGCCAGCTCACCGGCCGCGGGACCGCCTCCACCCCTCCACTTT.

The V call is TRBV5-1, the J call TRBJ2-5, with D unresolved. Germline lookup yields CDR1 SGHRS and CDR2 YFSETQ. The CDR3 contains 15 residues. V lost 0 bases and J 1 base, leaving 10 bases between the germline ends. The CDR3, as DNA: TGCGCCAGCAGCTTGGACCTAGGTCCCCAAGAGACCCAGTACTTC. Its translation: CASSLDLGPQETQYF.

This clone is a singleton in its sample. The chain joins TRBV20-1 to TRBJ1-1; D unclear. Germline CDR1 is DFQATT and CDR2 is SNEGSKA (reference sequence). V lost 6 bases, J lost 2 bases, and 7 bases lay in between. The CDR3 has 11 residues. The CDR3 region has the DNA TGCAGTGCAGAGAAAAACACTGAAGCTTTCTTT. Translation: CSAEKNTEAFF.

V usage is TRBV7-9 and J usage is TRBJ1-2, with D maybe TRBD1 (5 bases). This CDR3 is 14 amino acids long. Germline V gene sequence: CDR1 SEHNR, CDR2 FQNEAQ (reference sequence). Deletions cut 6 bases from V and 11 bases from J, with 22 bases between. CDR3 residues: CASSWDAVGRSYTF. In DNA form, the CDR3 reads TGTGCCAGCAGTTGGGACGCCGTAGGGAGGTCTTACACCTTC.

The chain carries TRBV28 and TRBJ1-1, with D tentatively TRBD1 (6 bases). The V and J ends lost 3 bases and 4 bases respectively, with 18 bases between them. This CDR3 contains 16 residues. CDR1 and CDR2 (germline): MDHEN, SYDVKM. DNA of the CDR3: TGTGCCAGCAGTTTGGGGGACACCGTTTTATTCACTGAAGCTTTCTTT. As protein: CASSLGDTVLFTEAFF.

The V and J genes are TRBV15 and TRBJ2-1, with unresolved D. In germline, CDR1 is LNHNV, CDR2 YYDKDF (reference sequence). Trimming shortened V by 3 bases and J by 0 bases, and 12 bases separated the two germline ends. CDR3 length: 16 residues. The CDR3 here is CATSREQRASYNEQFF. CDR3 in DNA: TGTGCCACCAGCAGGGAGCAGCGTGCCTCCTACAATGAGCAGTTCTTC.

This clone appeared a few times. V usage is TRBV7-8 and J usage is TRBJ2-7; the match to TRBD1 covers 10 bases. The V and J ends lost 5 bases and 11 bases, in that order; junction bases with no gene match: 18. Germline CDR1 reads SGHVS; CDR2 reads FQNEAQ. There are 16 residues in the CDR3. For the CDR3, the DNA is TGTGCCAGCAGCCCCAATGCCGGGACAGGGGACACTTCGGAGTACTTC. Translated: CASSPNAGTGDTSEYF.

The J gene is TRBJ2-1, the V gene TRBV7-9, with D possibly being TRBD2 (7 bases). V was clipped by 3 bases and J by 8 bases, with 17 bases between them. This CDR3 has 15 amino acids. Germline V gene lookup returns CDR1 SEHNR and CDR2 FQNEAQ (reference sequence). CDR3 nucleotide sequence: TGTGCCAGCAGCTTCGGGGGGCCCTTGAGGGATGAGCAGTTCTTC. This codes for CASSFGGPLRDEQFF.

The V call is TRBV7-8, the J call TRBJ2-1; 7 nucleotides align to TRBD2. The V gene's germline CDR1 is SGHVS and CDR2 FQNEAQ. This CDR3 has 15 residues. J gave up 3 bases and V 5 bases, and 7 bases lay outside the gene matches. CDR3 coding DNA: TGTGCCAGCAGCCGGGCTGGCGGGAGCTACAATGAGCAGTTCTTC. Translation gives CASSRAGGSYNEQFF.

The chain links TRBV7-2 to TRBJ2-7, with D uncertain. Germline CDR1 and CDR2: SGHTA and FQGNSA. Trimming took off 5 bases at V and 6 bases at J, with 11 bases between the two ends. The CDR3 loop spans 12 amino acids. The CDR3 nucleotides read TGTGCCAGCAGCCGACTTGTATCCGAGCAGTACTTC. Its translation is CASSRLVSEQYF. Complete variable domain (other parts from reference TRBV7-2 and TRBJ2-7): GAGVSQSPSNKVTEKGKDVELRCDPISGHTALYWYRQSLGQGLEFLIYFQGNSAPDKSGLPSDRFSAERTGGSVSTLTIQRTQQEDSAVYLCASSRLVSEQYFGPGTRLTVT.

Only a few counts were recorded for this clone. V usage is TRBV6-5 and J usage is TRBJ1-2; D possibly corresponds to TRBD1 (5 bases). Per the germline V gene, CDR1 is MNHEY and CDR2 is SVGAGI. The CDR3 totals 15 residues. Trimming removed 5 bases at V and 0 bases at J, with 13 bases between. DNA for the CDR3: TGTGCCAGCAGTCCCCTGGGGCCCACTAACTATGGCTACACCTTC. This translates into CASSPLGPTNYGYTF.

This rearrangement joins TRBV5-4 to TRBJ2-7, with 8 positions matching TRBD2. The CDR3 is 15 amino acids. Germline CDR1 SGHNT, CDR2 YYREEE (reference sequence). V trimming: 4 bases; J trimming: 3 bases; junction bases outside the gene matches: 9. The CDR3 is CASSPRGAGDYEQYF. The DNA of the CDR3 is TGTGCCAGCAGCCCAAGGGGAGCGGGAGACTACGAGCAGTACTTC.